This TCR beta chain was sequenced during a study of OX40 agonist ivuxolimab in advanced cancers. Whole-study findings and limits: Also present in some nonresponders was a low level of normalized T-cell clonal expansion.

V lost 2 bases and J 5 bases, leaving 9 bases between the germline ends. This CDR3 has 13 amino acids. CDR1 and CDR2 from the germline V gene are MNHEY and SMNVEV (reference sequence). TCRdb's copy holds only in-frame clones and misses some; the assay was immunoSEQ multiplex PCR. Among 50,000 to 60,000 clones listed, approximately 86% were seen once. This clone appeared a single time. What it recognizes is unknown. J is TRBJ2-5 and V is TRBV27, with D perhaps TRBD1 (5 bases). This specimen consisted of CD4+ or CD8+ T cells sorted from blood, obtained in a trial of the OX40 agonist ivuxolimab. The sequence was collected from an adult with an advanced solid tumor such as melanoma, head and neck, liver or kidney cancer. The DNA of the CDR3 is TGTGCCAGCAGTTTAAGGAACAGGGAGACCCAGTACTTC. Its protein product is CASSLRNRETQYF.